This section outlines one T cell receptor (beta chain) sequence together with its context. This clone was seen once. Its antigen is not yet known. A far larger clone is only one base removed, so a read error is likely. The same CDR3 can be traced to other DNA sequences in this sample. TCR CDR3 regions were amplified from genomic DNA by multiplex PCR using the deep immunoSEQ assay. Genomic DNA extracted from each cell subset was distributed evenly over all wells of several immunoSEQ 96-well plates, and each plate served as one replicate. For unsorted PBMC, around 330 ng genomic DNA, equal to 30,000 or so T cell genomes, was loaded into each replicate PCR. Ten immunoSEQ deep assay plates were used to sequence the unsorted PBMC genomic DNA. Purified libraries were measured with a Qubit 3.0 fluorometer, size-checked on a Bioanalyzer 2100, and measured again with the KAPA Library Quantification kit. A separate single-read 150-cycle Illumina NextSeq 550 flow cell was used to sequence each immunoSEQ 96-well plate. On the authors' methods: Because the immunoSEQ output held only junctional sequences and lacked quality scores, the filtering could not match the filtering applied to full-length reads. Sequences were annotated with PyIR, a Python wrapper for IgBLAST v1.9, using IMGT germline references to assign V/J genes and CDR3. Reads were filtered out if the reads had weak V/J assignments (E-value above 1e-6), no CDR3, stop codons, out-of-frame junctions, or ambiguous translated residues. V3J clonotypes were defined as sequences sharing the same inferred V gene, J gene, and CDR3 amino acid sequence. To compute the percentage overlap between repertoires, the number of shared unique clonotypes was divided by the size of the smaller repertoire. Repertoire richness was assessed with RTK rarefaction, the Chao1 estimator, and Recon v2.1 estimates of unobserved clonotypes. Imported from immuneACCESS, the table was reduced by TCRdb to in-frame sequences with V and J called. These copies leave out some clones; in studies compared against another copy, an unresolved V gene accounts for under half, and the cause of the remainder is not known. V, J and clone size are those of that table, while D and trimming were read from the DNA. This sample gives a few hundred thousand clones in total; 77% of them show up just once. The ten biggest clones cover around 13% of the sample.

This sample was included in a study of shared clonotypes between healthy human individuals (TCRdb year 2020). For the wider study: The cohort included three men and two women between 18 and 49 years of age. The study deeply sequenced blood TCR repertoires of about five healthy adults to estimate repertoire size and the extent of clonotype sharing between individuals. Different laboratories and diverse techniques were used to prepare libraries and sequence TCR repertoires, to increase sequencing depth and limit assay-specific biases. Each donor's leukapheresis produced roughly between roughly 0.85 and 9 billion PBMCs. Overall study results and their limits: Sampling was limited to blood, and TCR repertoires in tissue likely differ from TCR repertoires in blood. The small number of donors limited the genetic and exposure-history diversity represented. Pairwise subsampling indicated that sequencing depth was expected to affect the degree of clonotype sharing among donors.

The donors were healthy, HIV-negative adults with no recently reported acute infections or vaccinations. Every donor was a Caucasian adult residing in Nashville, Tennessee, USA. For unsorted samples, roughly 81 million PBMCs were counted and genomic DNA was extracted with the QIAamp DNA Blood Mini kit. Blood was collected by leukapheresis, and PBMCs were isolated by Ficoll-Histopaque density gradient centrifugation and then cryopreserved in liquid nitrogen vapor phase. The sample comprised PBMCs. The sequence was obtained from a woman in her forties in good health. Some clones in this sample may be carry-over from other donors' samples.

The CDR3 reads CASSQDAPGLAGDEQFF. At the DNA level, the sequence is TGTGCCAGCAGCCAAGACGCCCCGGGACTAGCGGGAGATGAGCAGTTCTTC. The rearranged chain carries TRBV4-2 and TRBJ2-1, with TRBD2 matching 14 junction bases. Looking up the germline V gene yields CDR1 LGHNA and CDR2 YNFKEQ. V has 0 bases trimmed and J has 8 bases trimmed; junction bases matching no gene number 6. The cysteine opens and the phenylalanine closes a CDR3 of 17 amino acids. The sequence is cut down to CDR3 DNA, 51 bases in frame from base 1.